This T cell receptor beta chain comes out of a study of shared clonotypes between healthy human individuals. Data came from immunoSEQ multiplex PCR; TCRdb stores just in-frame clones and leaves some out. The sample includes some 2.3 million clones, approximately 95% seen only once; the top ten take under 0.45%. The V gene lost 7 bases and the J gene lost 6 bases, with 8 bases spanning the gap. This CDR3 is 11 amino acids long. From germline, CDR1 is SEHNR and CDR2 FQNEAQ (reference sequence). V gene TRBV7-9 combines with J gene TRBJ2-3, with D perhaps matching TRBD2 (5 bases). Input material: naive CD4+ T cells from PBMCs. Subset reported: CD45RA+ positively selected. The clonotype originates from a man younger than 35 in good health. Some clones in this sample may be carry-over from other donors' samples. The CDR3 bases are TGTGCCAGCACCCCGGGGGATACGCAGTATTTT. It translates to CASTPGDTQYF.